These 20 T cell receptor beta chains share one sample of origin, sequenced in a study of beta chain features in type 1 diabetes. Reverse transcription of all isolated RNA meant that expressed TCRB transcripts were sequenced. The method was immunoSEQ multiplex PCR; TCRdb's version includes in-frame clones alone and lacks a portion of them. The profile shows some 150,000 clones, under 60% of them singletons. Input material: Tregs from blood. The origin of the receptors is a man aged 18 to 29 in good health.

A few counts support this clone. Sequence at one end of the junction differs from germline and may be a read error. This rearrangement joins TRBV28 to TRBJ2-7; D is possibly TRBD1 (5 bases). Germline CDR1 is MDHEN and CDR2 is SYDVKM. This CDR3 contains 12 residues. CDR3 bases: TGTGCCAGCAGCCGCCTCAACAGGCAGAGTAGCTTC. This translates into CASSRLNRQSSF.

The V and J genes are TRBV2 and TRBJ1-1, with 8 bases fitting TRBD1. The trim removed 5 bases at V and 4 bases at J, leaving 15 bases unmatched. The CDR3 is 17 amino acids. The germline CDR1 and CDR2 sequences are SNHLY and FYNNEI. DNA of the CDR3: TGTGCCAGCAGTAGCTTCGGGGACAGGTATTTGGGCACTGAAGCTTTCTTT. Its translation: CASSSFGDRYLGTEAFF.

V gene TRBV5-6 combines with J gene TRBJ1-4, with D tentatively TRBD1 (6 bases). CDR3 size: 15 residues. Germline V gene sequence: CDR1 SGHDT, CDR2 YYEEEE. The V and J ends lost 2 bases and 5 bases respectively, with 13 bases between them. The CDR3, as DNA: TGTGCCAGCAGCTTTGTGGGGGCCCTGAATGAAAAACTGTTTTTT. The encoded protein is CASSFVGALNEKLFF.

The V gene is TRBV4-1, the J gene TRBJ2-2, with TRBD2 identical over 15 bases. This CDR3 is 17 amino acids long. Germline V gene sequence: CDR1 MGHRA, CDR2 YSYEKL. With V trimmed by 8 bases and J by 7 bases, 11 bases remained unmatched. Here the CDR3 DNA reads TGCGCCAGCGGCCGCGGACTAGCGGGGGGGCAAAACGGGGAGCTGTTTTTT. Protein sequence: CASGRGLAGGQNGELFF.

This clone was detected once. The chain carries TRBV7-3 and TRBJ2-3, with 13 bases lining up with TRBD2. V dropped 2 bases and J dropped 5; count of bases not matched to a gene: 4. CDR3 length equals 16 residues. Germline CDR1 SGHTA, CDR2 FQGTGA. CDR3 bases: TGTGCCAGCAGCTTAGGACTAGCGGGGGCCCTAGATACGCAGTATTTT. The encoded protein is CASSLGLAGALDTQYF.

V gene TRBV4-3 combines with J gene TRBJ2-1; weak D call: TRBD1 (6 bases). Trimming removed 4 bases from V and 4 bases from J, with 14 bases in between. Germline assignment: CDR1 LGHNA and CDR2 YSLEER. The CDR3 contains 15 residues. For the CDR3, the DNA is TGCGCCAGCAGCCCAGGACAGAGTACATACAATGAGCAGTTCTTC. Encoded protein: CASSPGQSTYNEQFF.

The chain carries TRBV7-9 and TRBJ2-3; no reliable D call. The germline CDR1 and CDR2 sequences are SEHNR and FQNEAQ (reference sequence). V lost 3 bases to trimming and J lost 8 bases, with 12 bases between them. The CDR3 is 13 residues long. The CDR3 region has the DNA TGTGCCAGCAGCTTCCGAACGGGTGGTACGCAGTATTTT. It specifies CASSFRTGGTQYF. Drawing the rest from reference TRBV7-9 and TRBJ2-3, the complete variable domain is DTGVSQNPRHKITKRGQNVTFRCDPISEHNRLYWYRQTLGQGPEFLTYFQNEAQLEKSRLLSDRFSAERPKGSFSTLEIQRTEQGDSAMYLCASSFRTGGTQYFGPGTRLTVL.

The rearrangement joins TRBV6-5 to TRBJ2-1; no clear D gene. This CDR3 has 14 residues. Germline values: CDR1 MNHEY, CDR2 SVGAGI. The V gene lost 8 bases and the J gene lost 0 bases, with 11 bases spanning the gap. CDR3 in amino acids: CASRLVSSYNEQFF. The CDR3 nucleotides read TGTGCCAGCCGCCTGGTGAGCTCCTACAATGAGCAGTTCTTC.

This clone was seen only a few times. This chain's CDR3 is CASSPDISGNTIYF. The CDR3 coding sequence is TGTGCCAGCTCACCCGACATCTCTGGAAACACCATATATTTT. V and J are TRBV18 and TRBJ1-3; D gene unclear. V was pared by 3 bases and J by 0 bases, with 6 bases between. The germline V gene encodes CDR1 KGHSH and CDR2 LQKENI. The CDR3 sequence is 14 residues long.

The rearrangement joins TRBV19 to TRBJ2-1; D call uncertain. The CDR3 is 15 amino acids. Trimming left V 5 bases short and J 2 bases short, with 13 bases between. Germline CDR1 and CDR2: LNHDA and SQIVND (reference sequence). CDR3 sequence (DNA): TGTGCCAGTAGTCCCCCTTTTGGCACCTACAATGAGCAGTTCTTC. Translated, it gives CASSPPFGTYNEQFF.

V usage is TRBV5-1 and J usage is TRBJ1-5; 7 nucleotides agree with TRBD1. Per germline, CDR1 SGHRS and CDR2 YFSETQ. V shed 2 bases and J 5 bases; nucleotides not matched to a gene: 1. The CDR3 extends over 13 amino acids. The CDR3 DNA reads as TGCGCCAGCAGCTTCCAGGGGGATCAGCCCCAGCATTTT. It yields the protein CASSFQGDQPQHF. Full variable domain (missing parts from reference TRBV5-1 and TRBJ1-5): KAGVTQTPRYLIKTRGQQVTLSCSPISGHRSVSWYQQTPGQGLQFLFEYFSETQRNKGNFPGRFSGRQFSNSRSEMNVSTLELGDSALYLCASSFQGDQPQHFGDGTRLSIL.

The V call is TRBV18, the J call TRBJ2-1; D is perhaps TRBD1 (6 bases). V lost 4 bases, J lost 4 bases, and 14 bases lay in between. The CDR3 is 15 amino acids. Germline-derived CDR1 and CDR2 are KGHSH and LQKENI. The CDR3 DNA sequence: TGTGCCAGCTCACGCCGGGACACCGAATACAATGAGCAGTTCTTC. Translated: CASSRRDTEYNEQFF.

This clone was detected a few times. The chain employs TRBV9 and TRBJ2-3; 7 nucleotides match TRBD1. J gave up 1 base and V 4 bases, and 3 bases lay outside the gene matches. In germline, CDR1 is SGDLS, CDR2 YYNGEE. The CDR3 covers 14 residues. CDR3 DNA sequence: TGTGCCAGCAGCCTAGGGGGCGGCACAGATACGCAGTATTTT. Its protein is CASSLGGGTDTQYF.

The rearrangement uses TRBV7-2 and TRBJ1-1; a weak D match, TRBD1 (5 bases). This CDR3 region has 14 residues. The V gene lost 6 bases and the J gene lost 6 bases, with 17 bases spanning the gap. Germline V gene lookup returns CDR1 SGHTA and CDR2 FQGNSA. Written as DNA, the CDR3 is TGTGCCAGCAGACTAACAGGCTCTAGCGCTGAAGCTTTCTTT. The encoded protein is CASRLTGSSAEAFF.

This clone was observed a handful of times. V and J are TRBV28 and TRBJ2-2; TRBD1 aligns across 9 bases. The CDR3 is made up of 16 amino acids. The V gene end was trimmed by 5 bases and the J gene end by 4 bases; junction bases not matched to a gene: 8. From germline, CDR1 is MDHEN and CDR2 SYDVKM. CDR3 sequence: CASSQHRGRGTGELFF. The CDR3 bases are TGTGCCAGCAGTCAGCACAGGGGGCGCGGCACCGGGGAGCTGTTTTTT.

The chain has TRBV28 and TRBJ1-3, with D perhaps TRBD1 (5 bases). The V and J ends lost 4 bases and 0 bases respectively, with 13 bases between them. The CDR3 runs 16 residues. Germline lookup yields CDR1 MDHEN and CDR2 SYDVKM. Here the CDR3 reads CASSSWGVLSGNTIYF. The CDR3 region has the DNA TGTGCCAGCAGTTCTTGGGGGGTCCTCTCTGGAAACACCATATATTTT.

This chain connects TRBV7-9 to TRBJ2-7; 7 bases are shared with TRBD1. Germline CDR1 and CDR2: SEHNR and FQNEAQ (reference sequence). The CDR3 contains 14 residues. V shed 3 bases and J 10 bases; nucleotides not matched to a gene: 12. CDR3 sequence: CASSFSIPGQRQYF. The CDR3 DNA sequence: TGTGCCAGCAGCTTTTCCATCCCGGGACAGAGACAGTACTTC.

This clone was counted between two and nine times. V is TRBV5-4 and J is TRBJ2-7; 8 bases agree with TRBD1. Per germline, CDR1 SGHNT and CDR2 YYREEE (reference sequence). This CDR3 has 12 residues. Trimming removed 3 bases from V and 5 bases from J; junction bases left unmatched: 1. The CDR3 loop is CASSSTGDEQYF. In DNA, the CDR3 is TGTGCCAGCAGCTCGACAGGGGACGAGCAGTACTTC.

V and J are TRBV11-3 and TRBJ2-7, with TRBD2 matching over 11 bases. This CDR3 spans 15 amino acids. Looked up from germline, CDR1 is SGHNT and CDR2 is YENEEA. Trimming removed 5 bases from V and 2 bases from J; junction bases left unmatched: 5. Here the CDR3 reads CASSLGTSGPYEQYF. In DNA, the CDR3 is TGTGCCAGCAGCCTGGGGACTAGCGGACCCTACGAGCAGTACTTC.

This sequence joins TRBV11-2 and TRBJ2-1; 15 bases line up with TRBD2. This CDR3 region has 16 residues. CDR1 and CDR2 from the germline V gene are SGHAT and FQNNGV. With 5 bases clipped from V and 5 bases from J, the junction kept 4 bases outside the gene matches. As DNA, the CDR3 is TGTGCCAGCAGCCATGGGACTAGCGGGAGGAACAATGAGCAGTTCTTC. Encoded protein: CASSHGTSGRNNEQFF.